The 30 T cell receptor beta chains below all came from one sample that was sequenced in a study of patients and donors after allogeneic stem cell transplantation. MiXCR, applied by TCRdb to the RT-PCR reads, yields one record per CDR3 protein. The sample contains more than 150,000 distinct CDR3 sequences, 41% of which appear only once. Sequenced input: blood, either unsorted or a sorted T cell fraction (not recorded which). These receptors were taken from a human donor who was either an allogeneic HSCT recipient or a stem cell or donor lymphocyte infusion donor (not recorded which). It is not recorded whose cells these are; they may come from a transplant donor.

V usage is TRBV4-1 and J usage is TRBJ2-7, with 9 bases aligning to TRBD2. J lost 3 bases, V lost 0 bases, and 3 bases had no gene match. The CDR3 totals 15 residues. Germline CDR1 and CDR2: MGHRA and YSYEKL. The CDR3 is CASSQEGLAVYEQYF. The CDR3 DNA reads as TGCGCCAGCAGCCAAGAGGGACTAGCCGTCTACGAGCAGTACTTC.

The genes are TRBV30 and TRBJ2-2; TRBD1 is a possible D gene (5 bases). The CDR3 loop spans 15 amino acids. Germline loops: CDR1 GTSNPN, CDR2 SVGIG (reference sequence). The ends were cut back, 7 bases at V and 7 bases at J, with 22 bases in the middle. The DNA for the CDR3 is TGTGCCTTCTCAAGACGGACCATAAGGGGCGGGGAGCTGTTTTTT. Encoded protein: CAFSRRTIRGGELFF.

The V and J genes are TRBV27 and TRBJ1-1; maybe TRBD1 (5 bases). V lost 0 bases and J 5 bases, leaving 7 bases between the germline ends. CDR3 length: 13 residues. Looked up from germline, CDR1 is MNHEY and CDR2 is SMNVEV (reference sequence). The CDR3 bases are TGTGCCAGCAGTTTATCTGAGGGGACTGAAGCTTTCTTT. It specifies CASSLSEGTEAFF.

The chain uses TRBV29-1 and TRBJ1-5; a possible D gene is TRBD1 (6 bases). CDR3 length equals 13 residues. In germline, CDR1 is SQVTM, CDR2 ANQGSEA. Trimming pared 4 bases from V and 7 bases from J, leaving 14 bases between. Here the CDR3 DNA reads TGCAGCGTTGCTACAGGGTCAGTACAGCCCCAGCATTTT. It translates to CSVATGSVQPQHF.

The chain links TRBV7-9 to TRBJ1-6; no definite D call. CDR1 and CDR2 (germline): SEHNR, FQNEAQ (reference sequence). The CDR3 spans 12 residues. V lost 5 bases and J lost 14, with 13 bases in between. CDR3 region: CASSLLQGSLHF. For the CDR3, the DNA is TGTGCCAGCAGCCTTCTCCAAGGGTCCCTCCACTTT.

The V call is TRBV4-2, the J call TRBJ1-5; D not resolved. The germline gives CDR1 LGHNA, CDR2 YNFKEQ. Trimming took 0 bases from V and 0 from J, leaving 12 bases between them. CDR3 size: 17 residues. CDR3 bases: TGTGCCAGCAGCCAAGATCTGAGTCAGTATAGCAATCAGCCCCAGCATTTT. It translates to CASSQDLSQYSNQPQHF.

This clonotype came up a few times. V is TRBV7-9 and J is TRBJ1-2; D is uncertain. This CDR3 comprises 14 residues. V was pared by 4 bases and J by 2 bases, with 11 bases between. The V gene's germline CDR1 is SEHNR and CDR2 FQNEAQ (reference sequence). CDR3 protein: CASSSLRENYGYTF. CDR3 nucleotide sequence: TGTGCCAGCAGCTCCCTCCGGGAGAACTATGGCTACACCTTC.

The gene calls are TRBV2 and TRBJ2-1; 9 nucleotides agree with TRBD1. The CDR3 runs 17 residues. J was trimmed by 2 bases and V by 3 bases; bases with no gene match: 8. Germline CDR1 and CDR2: SNHLY and FYNNEI. The chain's CDR3 is CASSEHLGQGPYNEQFF. The CDR3 region has the DNA TGTGCCAGCAGTGAGCATTTGGGACAGGGACCCTACAATGAGCAGTTCTTC.

The rearrangement uses TRBV9 and TRBJ2-7; a possible D gene is TRBD2 (6 bases). CDR3 length: 12 amino acids. Trimming stripped 3 bases from V and 2 bases from J, with 6 bases between. Germline V gene sequence: CDR1 SGDLS, CDR2 YYNGEE. CDR3 sequence: CASSGTTYEQYF. The CDR3 coding sequence is TGTGCCAGCAGCGGGACTACCTACGAGCAGTACTTC.

This chain links TRBV15 with TRBJ1-1, with D hard to call. The CDR3 is 15 amino acids. Germline CDR1 is LNHNV and CDR2 is YYDKDF (reference sequence). Trimming cost V 0 bases and J 0 bases, with 8 bases left between them. CDR3 sequence reads: CATSRERVMNTEAFF. The DNA of the CDR3 is TGTGCCACCAGCAGAGAGCGGGTAATGAACACTGAAGCTTTCTTT.

V usage is TRBV29-1 and J usage is TRBJ1-2; 10 nucleotides match TRBD1. The length of the CDR3 is 14 residues. J gave up 8 bases and V 5 bases, and 11 bases lay outside the gene matches. Germline values: CDR1 SQVTM, CDR2 ANQGSEA. The CDR3 sequence: CSVTGAGTGEGYTF. Here the CDR3 DNA reads TGCAGCGTTACCGGGGCCGGGACAGGGGAAGGCTACACCTTC.

The V call is TRBV4-3, the J call TRBJ2-2; D not certain. Germline lookup yields CDR1 LGHNA and CDR2 YSLEER. Deletions cut 0 bases from V and 10 bases from J, with 15 bases between. CDR3 length: 15 amino acids. CDR3 nucleotides: TGCGCCAGCAGCCAAGACCCCCTAGGTCCGGCGGAGCTGTTTTTT. It is translated as CASSQDPLGPAELFF.

The sample holds a few counts of this clonotype. This chain joins TRBV4-2 and TRBJ2-5; 14 bases align to TRBD2. This CDR3 is 16 amino acids long. The V gene's germline CDR1 is LGHNA and CDR2 YNFKEQ. V was clipped by 4 bases and J by 2 bases; unmatched bases: 3. This CDR3 is CASSLGLAGEQETQYF. The CDR3 region has the DNA TGTGCCAGCAGCCTGGGACTAGCGGGAGAGCAAGAGACCCAGTACTTC.

This clonotype showed up just a few times. The chain links TRBV14 to TRBJ2-1, with 11 bases fitting TRBD1. The CDR3 has 15 amino acids. The V and J ends lost 5 bases and 7 bases, in that order; junction bases with no gene match: 7. Germline values: CDR1 SGHDN, CDR2 FVKESK. The CDR3 region has the DNA TGTGCCAGCAGCGCCAGGACAGGGGGCGAAAATGAGCAGTTCTTC. Residues: CASSARTGGENEQFF.

This clonotype came up many times. The chain joins TRBV7-9 to TRBJ1-1; no clear D. CDR1 and CDR2 from the germline V gene are SEHNR and FQNEAQ (reference sequence). Trimming removed 8 bases at V and 0 bases at J, with 10 bases between. This CDR3 region has 13 residues. The CDR3 region is CASADTVNTEAFF. The CDR3 DNA reads TGTGCCAGCGCAGACACAGTGAACACTGAAGCTTTCTTT.

The chain uses TRBV7-6 and TRBJ2-1; 8 bases are a match to TRBD2. The CDR3 has 17 residues. CDR1 SGHVS and CDR2 FNYEAQ come from the germline V gene. V shed 1 base, J shed 5 bases, and the junction held 10 bases outside the gene matches. For the CDR3, the DNA is TGTGCCAGCAGCTTAGGAGATGGGACTAGTCCACACAATGAGCAGTTCTTC. Translated, it gives CASSLGDGTSPHNEQFF.

This clonotype was found a few times. The chain recombines TRBV21-1 with TRBJ1-6; TRBD1, the table's D call, was not compared with the DNA. TRBV21-1 is classified as a pseudogene. The CDR3 covers 14 residues. CDR3 protein: CASGGDSYNSPLHF. CDR3 bases: TGTGCCAGCGGCGGGGACAGTTATAATTCACCCCTCCACTTT.

The chain has TRBV4-1 and TRBJ1-4; D unresolved. V was cut by 1 base and J by 4 bases, with 4 bases left in between. Germline-derived CDR1 and CDR2 are MGHRA and YSYEKL. The CDR3 covers 13 residues. The CDR3 sequence: CASSQGHNEKLFF. As DNA, the CDR3 is TGCGCCAGCAGCCAAGGTCATAATGAAAAACTGTTTTTT.

This clonotype showed up just a few times. The rearrangement uses TRBV27 and TRBJ1-2; the D gene is possibly TRBD1 (5 bases). V was pared by 5 bases and J by 4 bases, with 17 bases between. The germline V gene has CDR1 MNHEY and CDR2 SMNVEV (reference sequence). The CDR3 runs to 15 residues. CDR3 amino acids: CASSIRVQALYGYTF. In DNA, the CDR3 is TGTGCCAGCAGTATCAGGGTGCAAGCCCTCTATGGCTACACCTTC.

The sample holds a few counts of this clonotype. V gene TRBV20-1 combines with J gene TRBJ1-4; D call uncertain. Trimming cost V 3 bases and J 10 bases, with 24 bases left between them. Germline loops: CDR1 DFQATT, CDR2 SNEGSKA (reference sequence). The CDR3 sequence is 16 residues long. The CDR3 sequence is CSASHSRTLEVGKLFF. DNA of the CDR3: TGCAGTGCTAGCCATTCTCGGACCTTGGAGGTCGGAAAACTGTTTTTT.

This clonotype was observed a few times. The chain combines TRBV25-1 with TRBJ1-1; 7 positions match TRBD1. The CDR3 loop spans 16 amino acids. J lost 4 bases, V lost 4 bases, and 12 bases had no gene match. Germline CDR1 MGHDK, CDR2 SYGVNS. This chain's CDR3 is CASSGSSPGQPTEAFF. As DNA, the CDR3 is TGTGCCAGCAGTGGATCTTCCCCGGGACAGCCCACTGAAGCTTTCTTT.

The chain joins TRBV13 to TRBJ2-7, with 9 bases fitting TRBD2. Germline lookup yields CDR1 PRHDT and CDR2 FYEKMQ (reference sequence). The CDR3 is 15 amino acids. V was clipped by 2 bases and J by 0 bases; unmatched bases: 2. CDR3 sequence reads: CASSLSLAGSYEQYF. DNA of the CDR3: TGTGCCAGCAGCTTATCACTAGCGGGCTCCTACGAGCAGTACTTC.

In this sample, this clonotype turned up many times. The genes are TRBV5-6 and TRBJ2-1; TRBD2 is a possible D gene (5 bases). V lost 4 bases and J lost 0, with 14 bases in between. The CDR3 sequence is 16 residues long. Germline CDR1 and CDR2: SGHDT and YYEEEE. DNA for the CDR3: TGTGCCAGCAGCCTCTGGACTTTCAGCTCCTACAATGAGCAGTTCTTC. Translated: CASSLWTFSSYNEQFF.

This clonotype was seen more than once but under ten times. The gene calls are TRBV24-1 and TRBJ1-1; the D gene is possibly TRBD1 (6 bases). CDR1 and CDR2 from the germline V gene are KGHDR and SFDVKD. The CDR3 loop spans 12 amino acids. The DNA of the CDR3 is TGTGCAAGTGGGGGCCAGGACACTGAAGCTTTCTTT. It translates to CASGGQDTEAFF.

This sequence joins TRBV7-9 and TRBJ2-7; tentatively, D is TRBD2 (5 bases). Germline CDR1 SEHNR, CDR2 FQNEAQ (reference sequence). This CDR3 spans 12 amino acids. V gave up 2 bases and J gave up 5 bases, with 7 bases separating them. The DNA for the CDR3 is TGTGCCAGCAGCTTAAGGGAGAACGAGCAGTACTTC. Translating gives CASSLRENEQYF.

V is TRBV20-1 and J is TRBJ2-1; D is possibly TRBD2 (6 bases). The CDR3 has 14 residues. Trimming shortened V by 5 bases and J by 6 bases, and 17 bases separated the two germline ends. Germline V gene sequence: CDR1 DFQATT, CDR2 SNEGSKA (reference sequence). The DNA of the CDR3 is TGCAGTGCTCTGATTAGCGGAACAACCAATGAGCAGTTCTTC. Protein product: CSALISGTTNEQFF.

This clonotype was seen a few times. The chain combines TRBV7-9 with TRBJ2-7; maybe TRBD1 (5 bases). Trimming removed 10 bases from V and 7 bases from J, with 20 bases in between. CDR1 is SEHNR and CDR2 is FQNEAQ in the germline V gene (reference sequence). This CDR3 has 13 amino acids. Here the CDR3 reads CATYSDSQGEQYF. CDR3 in DNA: TGTGCCACCTACTCGGATTCCCAGGGTGAGCAGTACTTC.

This clonotype was picked up a small number of times. The chain recombines TRBV7-8 with TRBJ2-1; 7 bases are a match to TRBD2. Germline V CDR1 and CDR2: SGHVS, FQNEAQ. There are 17 residues in the CDR3. J was trimmed by 2 bases and V by 1 base; bases with no gene match: 8. The CDR3 sequence is CASSLESGGSPYNEQFF. The CDR3 coding sequence is TGTGCCAGCAGCTTAGAGTCCGGCGGGAGTCCCTACAATGAGCAGTTCTTC.

The chain combines TRBV12-3 or TRBV12-4 with TRBJ1-4, with D maybe TRBD1 (5 bases). The CDR3 spans 16 residues. The V end lost 2 bases, the J end lost 3 bases, and 13 bases lay between the germline ends. CDR3 DNA sequence: TGTGCCAGCAGTTTAAGGGTCCGGGGCCCTAATGAAAAACTGTTTTTT. It translates to CASSLRVRGPNEKLFF.

The chain uses TRBV20-1 and TRBJ2-1; D is possibly TRBD1 or TRBD2 (5 bases each). The CDR3 length is 14 residues. V was trimmed by 0 bases and J by 9 bases, leaving 15 bases between them. CDR1 DFQATT and CDR2 SNEGSKA come from the germline V gene (reference sequence). CDR3 DNA: TGCAGTGCTAGAGACCCAGGGAGCTGGTCTGAGCAGTTCTTC. This codes for CSARDPGSWSEQFF.